The 21 T cell receptor beta chains below were found in one sample sequenced in a study of brain metastases from non-small cell lung cancer. Assay used: immunoSEQ multiplex PCR; TCRdb lists only in-frame clones, some missing. The data show about 4,200 clones, 86% seen once. Sequencing was done on a sample of primary lung tumor tissue. The receptors stem from a donor over 35 with non-small cell lung cancer.

Here the CDR3 reads CASGDSWEQFF. CDR3 nucleotides: TGTGCCAGCGGGGACAGTTGGGAGCAGTTCTTC. The chain has TRBV2 and TRBJ2-1; 7 bases fit TRBD1. V gave up 8 bases and J gave up 10 bases; unmatched junction bases: 5. The CDR3 loop spans 11 amino acids. Germline CDR1 is SNHLY and CDR2 is FYNNEI.

The chain uses TRBV6-5 and TRBJ2-3; D not resolved. CDR1 is MNHEY, CDR2 SVGAGI, per germline. With 0 bases removed from V and 8 bases from J, the gap between germline ends came to 6 bases. This CDR3 is built from 12 residues. The CDR3 is CASSYSLGTQYF. The DNA for the CDR3 is TGTGCCAGCAGTTACTCGTTGGGTACGCAGTATTTT.

In the case of this clone: Additional DNA sequences in this sample encode the identical CDR3. The genes are TRBV18 and TRBJ2-1; 7 positions agree with TRBD2. V gave up 6 bases and J gave up 8 bases; unmatched junction bases: 13. Germline loops: CDR1 KGHSH, CDR2 LQKENI. The CDR3 runs to 15 residues. This CDR3 reads CASSLGAAGSDEQFF. The CDR3, as DNA: TGTGCCAGCTCCCTAGGGGCAGCGGGGAGCGATGAGCAGTTCTTC.

This chain joins TRBV10-3 and TRBJ2-1; D perhaps matches TRBD2 (5 bases). CDR3 length equals 9 residues. Germline CDR1 reads ENHRY; CDR2 reads SYGVKD. The germline V and J ends were trimmed by 11 bases and 8 bases, with 7 bases remaining between them. CDR3 nucleotides: TGTGCCGCCGGGGATGAGCAGTTCTTC. Amino acids: CAAGDEQFF.

Comments on this clone: This CDR3 is also generated by other DNA sequences in the sample. The rearrangement uses TRBV7-2 and TRBJ2-7; TRBD1 matches at 8 bases. This CDR3 comprises 13 residues. Looked up from germline, CDR1 is SGHTA and CDR2 is FQGNSA. Trimming took 3 bases from V and 3 from J; bases not matched to a gene: 1. CDR3 in DNA: TGTGCCAGCAGCTTTACAGGGGGCTACGAGCAGTACTTC. Translation gives CASSFTGGYEQYF.

On this clone itself: The junction departs from germline at one end; a sequencing error may be responsible. The genes are TRBV2 and TRBJ2-7; 7 bases are a match to TRBD1. Germline V gene lookup returns CDR1 SNHLY and CDR2 FYNNEI. CDR3 length equals 14 residues. CDR3: CASSSLDRAYEQYF. In DNA, the CDR3 is TGTGCCAGCAGTTCATTAGACAGGGCCTATGAGCAGTACTTC. The full variable domain, its missing parts supplied by reference TRBV2 and TRBJ2-7, is EPEVTQTPSHQVTQMGQEVILRCVPISNHLYFYWYRQILGQKVEFLVSFYNNEISEKSEIFDDQFSVERPDGSNFTLKIRSTKLEDSAMYFCASSSLDRAYEQYFGPGTRLTVT.

The rearrangement joins TRBV2 to TRBJ1-5; weak D call: TRBD1 (5 bases). Trimming left V 0 bases short and J 2 bases short, with 17 bases between. The CDR3 covers 18 residues. The germline gives CDR1 SNHLY, CDR2 FYNNEI. The DNA of the CDR3 is TGTGCCAGCAGTGAAGCCTGGCAGGGCGTTGGGGGCAATCAGCCCCAGCATTTT. Encoded protein: CASSEAWQGVGGNQPQHF.

V gene TRBV15 combines with J gene TRBJ1-4; D is unresolved. The V end lost 0 bases, the J end lost 2 bases, and 10 bases lay between the germline ends. This CDR3 spans 16 amino acids. Germline CDR1 and CDR2: LNHNV and YYDKDF (reference sequence). The DNA of the CDR3 is TGTGCCACCAGCAGAGAGAGTATTCGCACTAATGAAAAACTGTTTTTT. This gives the protein CATSRESIRTNEKLFF.

This clone was picked up a small number of times. The rearrangement joins TRBV29-1 to TRBJ1-2; weak D call: TRBD1 (5 bases). The CDR3 totals 11 residues. Per germline, CDR1 SQVTM and CDR2 ANQGSEA. Trimming left V 6 bases short and J 4 bases short, with 9 bases between. The CDR3 protein is CSVDIGYGYTF. The DNA for the CDR3 is TGCAGCGTGGACATAGGCTATGGCTACACCTTC.

This chain connects TRBV29-1 to TRBJ1-2; D is unresolved. Germline V CDR1 and CDR2: SQVTM, ANQGSEA. Trimming removed 5 bases from V and 0 bases from J, with 13 bases in between. The CDR3 has 14 amino acids. The CDR3 sequence: CSVPTETPNYGYTF. The CDR3 DNA reads as TGCAGCGTTCCCACAGAGACCCCTAACTATGGCTACACCTTC.

The V and J genes are TRBV10-1 and TRBJ2-5; TRBD2 is a possible D gene (6 bases). Germline values: CDR1 WNHNN, CDR2 SYGVQD (reference sequence). The V end lost 0 bases, the J end lost 5 bases, and 7 bases lay between the germline ends. This CDR3 is built from 13 residues. CDR3 nucleotides: TGCGCCAGCAGTGAGTCGGAGGGGGAGACCCAGTACTTC. Translated: CASSESEGETQYF.

This clone has more than one count but fewer than ten. Other nucleotide sequences in the sample specify the same CDR3. The V call is TRBV18, the J call TRBJ2-3; 9 nucleotides agree with TRBD2. CDR3 length: 15 amino acids. J gave up 4 bases and V 2 bases, and 4 bases lay outside the gene matches. CDR1 and CDR2 (germline): KGHSH, LQKENI. The CDR3: CASSPGASGADTQYF. DNA of the CDR3: TGTGCCAGCTCACCAGGCGCTAGCGGGGCAGATACGCAGTATTTT.

This clone has just a few counts. The chain recombines TRBV11-2 with TRBJ1-3; possible D gene TRBD1, 6 bases. The CDR3 has 19 amino acids. V was cut by 4 bases and J by 2 bases, with 24 bases left in between. Germline values: CDR1 SGHAT, CDR2 FQNNGV. The CDR3 reads CASSWDIYRVEEAGNTIYF. The DNA for the CDR3 is TGTGCCAGCAGCTGGGATATTTACAGGGTCGAAGAAGCTGGAAACACCATATATTTT.

For this clone: Mismatch with germline at one junction end may stem from a read error. This chain uses TRBV7-9 with TRBJ2-1; D unresolved. The CDR3 spans 15 residues. Per germline, CDR1 SEHNR and CDR2 FQNEAQ (reference sequence). The CDR3 DNA reads TGTGCCAGCAGCCCCTCAGCCTCCTCCAACAATGAGCAGTTCTTC. This encodes CASSPSASSNNEQFF.

In regard to this clone: Mismatch with germline at one junction end may stem from a read error. This chain joins TRBV7-9 and TRBJ2-1; 7 nucleotides line up with TRBD2. This CDR3 contains 14 residues. Germline CDR1 is SEHNR and CDR2 is FQNEAQ (reference sequence). This chain's CDR3 is CALGRASGYNEQFF. CDR3 coding DNA: TGTGCCCTTGGTCGGGCTAGCGGATACAATGAACAGTTCTTC.

The J gene is TRBJ1-6, the V gene TRBV18; no firm D call. V was clipped by 2 bases and J by 7 bases, with 9 bases between them. Germline V CDR1 and CDR2: KGHSH, LQKENI. This CDR3 has 14 residues. The CDR3 region has the DNA TGTGCCAGCTCACCAGGAAGCGTGAATTCACCCCTCCACTTT. Translating it yields CASSPGSVNSPLHF.

As for this clone: This may be a read error, as it is one base from a much larger clone. Other DNA sequences within the sample encode an identical CDR3. The chain has TRBV29-1 and TRBJ1-2, with a tentative D call TRBD1 (5 bases). Germline lookup yields CDR1 SQVTM and CDR2 ANQGSEA. Trimming removed 0 bases from V and 5 bases from J, with 13 bases in between. The CDR3 consists of 14 residues. CDR3 sequence: CSVEEQDQNYGYTF. The CDR3 region has the DNA TGCAGCGTTGAAGAACAGGATCAAAATTATGGCTACACCTTC.

This clone came up a few times. The chain links TRBV7-2 to TRBJ2-1; 12 bases are shared with TRBD2. Germline V CDR1 and CDR2: SGHTA, FQGNSA. CDR3 length equals 16 residues. The junction had 6 bases not matched to a gene; V was cut back by 0 bases and J by 9 bases. This CDR3 is CASSLARLAGGIEQFF. CDR3 DNA sequence: TGTGCCAGCAGCTTAGCTCGGCTAGCGGGAGGGATTGAGCAGTTCTTC.

The V call is TRBV27, the J call TRBJ2-1; 7 bases are a match to TRBD2. Germline loops: CDR1 MNHEY, CDR2 SMNVEV (reference sequence). With V trimmed by 6 bases and J by 6 bases, 11 bases remained unmatched. This CDR3 has 15 residues. The CDR3 sequence is CASRPGSGVGNEQFF. The CDR3 nucleotides read TGTGCCAGCAGACCCGGAAGCGGGGTCGGCAATGAGCAGTTCTTC.

The V and J genes are TRBV29-1 and TRBJ2-3, with 12 bases that match TRBD2. Germline V lookup: CDR1 SQVTM, CDR2 ANQGSEA. Trimming at V came to 2 bases and at J to 4 bases, leaving 10 bases not matched to a gene. The CDR3 has 17 residues. The CDR3 reads CSVELWASGRVADTQYF. CDR3 bases: TGCAGCGTTGAACTGTGGGCTAGCGGGAGGGTGGCAGATACGCAGTATTTT.

This clone occurred once. The chain recombines TRBV7-2 with TRBJ1-6, with 8 bases aligning to TRBD1. Trimming cost V 2 bases and J 10 bases; bases outside gene matches: 13. Germline CDR1 and CDR2: SGHTA and FQGNSA. The CDR3 covers 17 residues. The CDR3 bases are TGTGCCAGCAGCTTAACAGCAACAGGGGGGCAGTTATCACCCCTCCACTTT. This encodes CASSLTATGGQLSPLHF.